A selection of T cell receptor beta chains follows, all from one sample in a study of T-cell memory formation after mild COVID-19. TCRdb used MiXCR to reprocess the 5' RACE reads, holding one entry per CDR3 protein. The profile shows 550,000 to 700,000 distinct CDR3 sequences, around a sixth of them singletons. Sequenced: PBMCs or a T cell subset sorted from them (not recorded which). These receptors came from an adult woman who had mild COVID-19 (a few samples of this study predate the infection). Cell type and time point are not known. Each CDR3 is given with its conserved first and last residue. D genes are given only for firm matches. A row's size may be missing; if present it is once, few, many or a size class.

V: TRBV15; J: TRBJ2-4; D: TRBD2; size: few; DNA: TGTGCCACCAGCAGAGATGCAACTAGCGGGATCAACATTCAGTACTTC; CDR3: CATSRDATSGINIQYF
V: TRBV4-2; J: TRBJ2-7; D: NA; size: NA; DNA: TGTGCCAGCAGCCAAGTGTCGAGCCCGAGGGGAGAGCAGTACTTC; CDR3: CASSQVSSPRGEQYF
V: TRBV24-1; J: TRBJ1-2; D: NA; size: NA; DNA: TGTGCCACCAGTGGTGCTGGCGGCGGGGGCTACACCTTC; CDR3: CATSGAGGGGYTF
V: TRBV7-3; J: TRBJ2-7; D: TRBD2; size: NA; DNA: TGTGCCAGCGCGTCTAGCGGGAGAGGGGAGCAGTACTTC; CDR3: CASASSGRGEQYF
V: TRBV6-2/TRBV6-3; J: TRBJ1-5; D: NA; size: NA; DNA: TGTGCCAGCAGTTTCCCCGGGAGCCTTAATCAGCCCCAGCATTTT; CDR3: CASSFPGSLNQPQHF
V: TRBV19; J: TRBJ2-1; D: TRBD2; size: NA; DNA: TGTGCCAGTAGTATCTCCCGGGGGGGGCGCGTTATAAACTTC; CDR3: CASSISRGGRVINF
V: TRBV7-2; J: TRBJ1-2; D: TRBD1; size: few; DNA: TGTGCCAGCAGCTCCTGGGACAGGGGGGACTATGGCTACACCTTC; CDR3: CASSSWDRGDYGYTF
V: TRBV5-6; J: TRBJ2-7; D: TRBD2; size: NA; DNA: TGTGCCAGCAGCTTGGGGTCGGCTAGCGGGGCTACATGGTACTTC; CDR3: CASSLGSASGATWYF
V: TRBV12-3/TRBV12-4; J: TRBJ2-1; D: TRBD2; size: few; DNA: TGTGCCAGCAGTAGTATCGGACTAGCGGGTGAGCAGTTCTTC; CDR3: CASSSIGLAGEQFF
V: TRBV9; J: TRBJ1-2; D: NA; size: NA; DNA: TGTGCCAGCAGCGTAGACGGAGGGGGCTATGGCTACACCTTC; CDR3: CASSVDGGGYGYTF